The present TCR beta chain was sequenced within a study of blood T cell repertoires in COVID-19. Germline CDR1 is MNHEY and CDR2 is SMNVEV (reference sequence). The CDR3 extends over 16 amino acids. J gave up 2 bases and V 5 bases, and 9 bases lay outside the gene matches. Sequencing used immunoSEQ multiplex PCR; TCRdb keeps in-frame clones, though not all of them. Among around 260,000 clones listed, 84% were seen once. The sample consisted of PBMCs or T cells enriched from blood (not recorded which). This chain connects TRBV27 to TRBJ1-1; 9 nucleotides agree with TRBD1. This clonotype originated in a man between 25 and 39 years old with acute COVID-19. CDR3 coding DNA: TGTGCCAGCAGTGCCCCGACAGGGGGAGGAAACACTGAAGCTTTCTTT. This codes for CASSAPTGGGNTEAFF.